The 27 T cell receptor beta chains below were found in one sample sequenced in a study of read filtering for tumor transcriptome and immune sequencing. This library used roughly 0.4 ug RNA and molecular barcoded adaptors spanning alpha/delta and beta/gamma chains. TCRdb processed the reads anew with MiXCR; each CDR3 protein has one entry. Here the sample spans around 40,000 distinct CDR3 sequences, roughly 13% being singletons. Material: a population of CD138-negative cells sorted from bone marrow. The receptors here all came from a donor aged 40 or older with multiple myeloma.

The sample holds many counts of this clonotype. The CDR3 loop is CASSGDLGSGELFF. In DNA, the CDR3 is TGTGCCAGCAGCGGGGACTTGGGTTCCGGGGAGCTGTTTTTT. The chain joins TRBV6-6 to TRBJ2-2, with D possibly matching TRBD2 (6 bases). Per the germline V gene, CDR1 is MNHNY and CDR2 is SVGAGI (reference sequence). V lost 6 bases and J lost 6, with 14 bases in between. CDR3 length: 14 residues.

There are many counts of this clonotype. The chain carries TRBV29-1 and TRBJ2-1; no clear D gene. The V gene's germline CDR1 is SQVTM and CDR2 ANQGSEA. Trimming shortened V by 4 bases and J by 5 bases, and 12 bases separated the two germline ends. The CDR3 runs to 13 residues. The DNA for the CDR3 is TGCAGCGTTGCCCTGACGGAGAACAATGAGCAGTTCTTC. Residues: CSVALTENNEQFF.

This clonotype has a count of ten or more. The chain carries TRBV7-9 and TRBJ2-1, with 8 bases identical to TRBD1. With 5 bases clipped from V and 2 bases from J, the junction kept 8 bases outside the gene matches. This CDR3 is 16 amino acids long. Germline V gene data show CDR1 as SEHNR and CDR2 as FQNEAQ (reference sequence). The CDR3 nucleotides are TGTGCCAGCAGCAAAGGGCAGGGGGCAGCCTACAATGAGCAGTTCTTC. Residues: CASSKGQGAAYNEQFF.

CDR3 in amino acids: CSARDVRGSQETQYF. In DNA form, the CDR3 reads TGCAGTGCTAGAGACGTACGAGGCTCCCAAGAGACCCAGTACTTC. J is TRBJ2-5 and V is TRBV20-1, with D uncertain. The germline gives CDR1 DFQATT, CDR2 SNEGSKA (reference sequence). This CDR3 has 15 residues. Trimming took off 0 bases at V and 1 base at J, with 12 bases between the two ends.

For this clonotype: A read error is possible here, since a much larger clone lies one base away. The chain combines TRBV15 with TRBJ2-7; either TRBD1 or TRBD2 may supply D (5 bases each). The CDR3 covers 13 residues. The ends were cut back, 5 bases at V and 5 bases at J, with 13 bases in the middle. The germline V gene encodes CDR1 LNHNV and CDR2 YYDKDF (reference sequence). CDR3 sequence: CATSGKRGHEQYF. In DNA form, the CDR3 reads TGTGCCACCAGCGGTAAACGGGGCCACGAGCAGTACTTC.

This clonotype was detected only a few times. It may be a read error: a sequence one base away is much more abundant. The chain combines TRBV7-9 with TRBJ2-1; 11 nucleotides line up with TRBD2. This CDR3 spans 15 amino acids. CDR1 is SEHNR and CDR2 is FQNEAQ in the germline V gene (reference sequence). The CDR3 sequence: CASRTGTSGYNGQFF. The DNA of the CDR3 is TGTGCCAGCAGAACGGGGACTAGCGGATACAATGGGCAGTTCTTC.

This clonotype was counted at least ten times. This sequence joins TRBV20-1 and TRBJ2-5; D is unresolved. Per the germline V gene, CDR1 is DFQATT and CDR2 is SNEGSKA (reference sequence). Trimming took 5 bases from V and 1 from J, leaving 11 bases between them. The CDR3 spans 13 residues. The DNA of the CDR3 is TGCAGTGCTGCGCACCCGGCCCAAGAGACCCAGTACTTC. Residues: CSAAHPAQETQYF.

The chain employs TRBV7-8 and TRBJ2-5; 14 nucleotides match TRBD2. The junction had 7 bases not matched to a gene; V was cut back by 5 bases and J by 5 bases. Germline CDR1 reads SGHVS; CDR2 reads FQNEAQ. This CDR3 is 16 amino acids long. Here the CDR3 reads CASSNGLAGGYETQYF. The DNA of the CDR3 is TGTGCCAGCAGCAATGGACTAGCGGGGGGTTATGAGACCCAGTACTTC.

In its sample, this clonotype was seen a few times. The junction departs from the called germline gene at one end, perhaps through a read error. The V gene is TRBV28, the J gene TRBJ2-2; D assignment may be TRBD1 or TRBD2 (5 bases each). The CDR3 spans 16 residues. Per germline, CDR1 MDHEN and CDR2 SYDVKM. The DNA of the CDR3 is TGTGCCGGCAGTTTAGGGGTTTCCAAGAGGATCGGGGAGCCGTTTTTT. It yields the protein CAGSLGVSKRIGEPFF.

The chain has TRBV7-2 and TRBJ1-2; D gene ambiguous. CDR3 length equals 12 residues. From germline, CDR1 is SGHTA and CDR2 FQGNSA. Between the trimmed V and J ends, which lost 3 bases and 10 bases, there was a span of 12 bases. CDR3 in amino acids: CASSLVGRNYTF. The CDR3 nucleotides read TGTGCCAGCAGCTTGGTAGGAAGAAACTACACCTTC.

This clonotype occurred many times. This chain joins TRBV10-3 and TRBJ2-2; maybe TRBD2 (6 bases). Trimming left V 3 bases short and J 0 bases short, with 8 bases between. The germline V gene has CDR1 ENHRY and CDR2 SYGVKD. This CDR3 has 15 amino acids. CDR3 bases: TGTGCCATCAGTGAATCTAGCGCGAACACCGGGGAGCTGTTTTTT. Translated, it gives CAISESSANTGELFF.

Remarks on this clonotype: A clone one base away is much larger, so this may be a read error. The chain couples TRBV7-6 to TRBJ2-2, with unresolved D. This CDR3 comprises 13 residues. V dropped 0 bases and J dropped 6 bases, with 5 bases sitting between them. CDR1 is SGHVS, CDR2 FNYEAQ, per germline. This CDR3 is CASSLASAGELFF. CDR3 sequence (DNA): TGTGCCAGCAGCTTAGCTTCCGCCGGGGAGCTGTTTTTT.

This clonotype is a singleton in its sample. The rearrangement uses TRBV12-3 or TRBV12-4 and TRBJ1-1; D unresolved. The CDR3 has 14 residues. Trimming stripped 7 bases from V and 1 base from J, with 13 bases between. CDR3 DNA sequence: TGTGCCAGCACCAGAACAGAGAAGAACACTGAAGCTTTCTTT. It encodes CASTRTEKNTEAFF.

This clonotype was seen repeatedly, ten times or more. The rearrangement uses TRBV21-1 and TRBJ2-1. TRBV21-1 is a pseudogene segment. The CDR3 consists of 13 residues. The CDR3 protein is CASSTYYYNEQFF. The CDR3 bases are TGTGCCAGCAGCACCTACTACTACAATGAGCAGTTCTTC.

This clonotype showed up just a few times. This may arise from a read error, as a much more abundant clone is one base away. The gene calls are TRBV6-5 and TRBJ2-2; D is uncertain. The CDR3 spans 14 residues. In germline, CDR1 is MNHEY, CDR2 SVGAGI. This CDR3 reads CAGSPVGSYGELFF. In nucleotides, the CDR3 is TGTGCCGGCAGCCCAGTCGGTTCTTACGGGGAGCTGTTTTTT.

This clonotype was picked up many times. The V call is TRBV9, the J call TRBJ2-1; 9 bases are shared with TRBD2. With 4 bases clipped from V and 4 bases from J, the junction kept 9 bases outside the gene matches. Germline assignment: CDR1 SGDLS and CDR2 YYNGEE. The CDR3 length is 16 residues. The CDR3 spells CASSFPGSGGYNEQFF. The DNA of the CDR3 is TGTGCCAGCAGCTTCCCGGGTAGCGGGGGTTACAATGAGCAGTTCTTC.

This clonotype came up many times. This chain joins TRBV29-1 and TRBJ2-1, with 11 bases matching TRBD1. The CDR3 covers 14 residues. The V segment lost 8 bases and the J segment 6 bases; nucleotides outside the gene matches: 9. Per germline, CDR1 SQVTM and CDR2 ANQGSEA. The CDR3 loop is CSSLDRGPFNEQFF. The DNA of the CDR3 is TGCAGCTCCTTGGACAGGGGGCCTTTCAATGAGCAGTTCTTC.

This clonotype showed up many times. CDR3: CSVVPLSYNEQFF. CDR3 coding DNA: TGCAGCGTTGTTCCGCTTTCCTACAATGAGCAGTTCTTC. The genes are TRBV29-1 and TRBJ2-1; D is ambiguous. The CDR3 extends over 13 amino acids. Trimming removed 4 bases at V and 1 base at J, with 8 bases between. Germline V gene lookup returns CDR1 SQVTM and CDR2 ANQGSEA.

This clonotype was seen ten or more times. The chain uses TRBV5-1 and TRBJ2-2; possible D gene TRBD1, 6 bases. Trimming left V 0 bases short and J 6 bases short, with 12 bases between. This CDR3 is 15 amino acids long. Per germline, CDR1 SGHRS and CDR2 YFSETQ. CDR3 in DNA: TGCGCCAGCAGCTTGGGGACAGTTTTCTCCGGGGAGCTGTTTTTT. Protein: CASSLGTVFSGELFF. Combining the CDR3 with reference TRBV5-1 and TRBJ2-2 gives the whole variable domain KAGVTQTPRYLIKTRGQQVTLSCSPISGHRSVSWYQQTPGQGLQFLFEYFSETQRNKGNFPGRFSGRQFSNSRSEMNVSTLELGDSALYLCASSLGTVFSGELFFGEGSRLTVL.

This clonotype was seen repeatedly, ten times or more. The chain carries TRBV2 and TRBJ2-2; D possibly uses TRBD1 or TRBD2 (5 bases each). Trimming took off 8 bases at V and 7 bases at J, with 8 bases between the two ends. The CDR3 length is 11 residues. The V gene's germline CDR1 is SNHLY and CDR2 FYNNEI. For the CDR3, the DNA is TGTGCCAGCCGAGGGGACGGGGAGCTGTTTTTT. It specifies CASRGDGELFF.

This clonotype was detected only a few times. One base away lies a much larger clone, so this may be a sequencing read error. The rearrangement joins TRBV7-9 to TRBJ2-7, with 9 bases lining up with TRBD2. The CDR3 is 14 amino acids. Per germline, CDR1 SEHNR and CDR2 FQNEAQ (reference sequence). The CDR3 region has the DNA TGTGCCAGCAGCTTGGGACTAGCCTCCTACAAGCAGTACTTC. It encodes CASSLGLASYKQYF.

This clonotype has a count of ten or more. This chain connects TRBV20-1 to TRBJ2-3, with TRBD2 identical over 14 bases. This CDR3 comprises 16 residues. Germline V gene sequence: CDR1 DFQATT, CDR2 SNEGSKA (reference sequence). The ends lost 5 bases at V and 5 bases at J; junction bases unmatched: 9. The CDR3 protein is CSALTSGRGRKDTQYF. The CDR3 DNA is TGCAGTGCTCTGACTAGCGGGAGGGGTCGGAAAGATACGCAGTATTTT.

CDR3 sequence reads: CASSLLAGTGLGNTIYF. The DNA for the CDR3 is TGCGCCAGCAGCTTGCTGGCCGGGACAGGGCTTGGAAACACCATATATTTT. The chain is built from TRBV5-1 and TRBJ1-3; 9 nucleotides align to TRBD1. Germline assignment: CDR1 SGHRS and CDR2 YFSETQ. This CDR3 spans 17 amino acids. The ends lost 1 base at V and 3 bases at J; junction bases unmatched: 8. The complete variable domain, with remaining parts taken from reference TRBV5-1 and TRBJ1-3, reads KAGVTQTPRYLIKTRGQQVTLSCSPISGHRSVSWYQQTPGQGLQFLFEYFSETQRNKGNFPGRFSGRQFSNSRSEMNVSTLELGDSALYLCASSLLAGTGLGNTIYFGEGSWLTVV.

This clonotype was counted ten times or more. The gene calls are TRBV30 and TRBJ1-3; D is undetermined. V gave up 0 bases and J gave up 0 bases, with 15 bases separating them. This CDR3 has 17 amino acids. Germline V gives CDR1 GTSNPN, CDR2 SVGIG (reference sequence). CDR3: CAWSVLAGSFSGNTIYF. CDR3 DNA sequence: TGTGCCTGGAGTGTGCTAGCCGGTTCCTTCTCTGGAAACACCATATATTTT.

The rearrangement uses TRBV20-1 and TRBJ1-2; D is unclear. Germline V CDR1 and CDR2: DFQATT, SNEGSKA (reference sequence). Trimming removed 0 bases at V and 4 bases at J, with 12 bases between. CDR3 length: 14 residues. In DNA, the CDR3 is TGCAGTGCTAGAGATATTGAGGGTTTCTATGGCTACACCTTC. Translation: CSARDIEGFYGYTF.

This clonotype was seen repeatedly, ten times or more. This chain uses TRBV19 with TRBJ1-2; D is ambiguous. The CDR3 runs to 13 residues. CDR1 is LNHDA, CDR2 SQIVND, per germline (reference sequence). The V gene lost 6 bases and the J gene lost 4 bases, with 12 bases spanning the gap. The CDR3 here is CASSRSAGYGYTF. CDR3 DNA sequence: TGTGCCAGTAGCCGATCCGCGGGCTATGGCTACACCTTC.

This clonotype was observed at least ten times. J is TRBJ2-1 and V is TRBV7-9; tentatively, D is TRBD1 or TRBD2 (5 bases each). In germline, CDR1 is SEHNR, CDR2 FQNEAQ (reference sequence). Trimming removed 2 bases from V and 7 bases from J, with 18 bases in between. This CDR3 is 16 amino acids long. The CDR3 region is CASSLLEVRWGNEQFF. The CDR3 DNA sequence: TGTGCCAGCAGCTTATTGGAAGTAAGATGGGGGAATGAGCAGTTCTTC. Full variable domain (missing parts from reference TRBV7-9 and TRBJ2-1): DTGVSQNPRHKITKRGQNVTFRCDPISEHNRLYWYRQTLGQGPEFLTYFQNEAQLEKSRLLSDRFSAERPKGSFSTLEIQRTEQGDSAMYLCASSLLEVRWGNEQFFGPGTRLTVL.